Reported below is one TCR beta chain. The sample originates from a study of blood T cell repertoires in COVID-19. The wider study: T cells, B-cell-depleted T cells, or PBMCs supplied cDNA or gDNA.

In germline, CDR1 is KGHDR, CDR2 SFDVKD. This CDR3 contains 16 residues. The V and J ends lost 0 bases and 0 bases respectively, with 10 bases between them. Original handling: How many nucleated cells were present was estimated from reference gene primer amplification. Some clones are missing from TCRdb's copy, which holds only in-frame ones; the method was immunoSEQ multiplex PCR. The V and J calls and clone size are taken from that table; D and trimming were inferred from the DNA. Of 95,000 or so clones in the sample, roughly 80% were seen once. The V gene is TRBV24-1, the J gene TRBJ1-2; D unresolved. This sequence originates from a human donor in a cohort sampled during active COVID-19. The specimen was peripheral blood. The CDR3 sequence is CATSDLPEGTNYGYTF. The CDR3 DNA follows: TGTGCCACCAGTGATTTGCCGGAGGGAACTAACTATGGCTACACCTTC.